These 25 T cell receptor beta chains were all obtained from the same sample, sequenced in a study of cytomegalovirus exposure and HLA in healthy donors. Researchers ran the PCR with 60 Vbeta and 13 Jbeta primers. Produced via immunoSEQ multiplex PCR; TCRdb's table is partial and in-frame only. Among around 150,000 clones listed, approximately 73% were seen once. Sample: PBMCs. These receptors all come from a man aged 25 to 40 in good health and CMV-seropositive.

The chain recombines TRBV4-1 with TRBJ1-1; possibly TRBD1 for D (5 bases). The length of the CDR3 is 14 residues. V lost 4 bases to trimming and J lost 4 bases, with 13 bases between them. Germline CDR1 and CDR2: MGHRA and YSYEKL. The CDR3 sequence: CASSPQGLGTEAFF. The DNA of the CDR3 is TGCGCCAGCAGCCCGCAGGGTTTGGGCACTGAAGCTTTCTTT.

The chain combines TRBV5-1 with TRBJ2-1, with 10 bases matching TRBD2. The trim removed 0 bases at V and 7 bases at J, leaving 7 bases unmatched. CDR1 SGHRS and CDR2 YFSETQ come from the germline V gene. The CDR3 has 16 residues. The CDR3 is CASSLASAGGLNEQFF. In DNA, the CDR3 is TGCGCCAGCAGCTTGGCCTCAGCGGGAGGGCTGAATGAGCAGTTCTTC.

This rearrangement joins TRBV7-2 to TRBJ2-5, with D possibly TRBD2 on 7 matching bases. The CDR3 length is 18 residues. Trimming cost V 2 bases and J 2 bases, with 21 bases left between them. The germline V gene has CDR1 SGHTA and CDR2 FQGNSA. The CDR3 protein is CASSLRGGVGGPQETQYF. The CDR3 DNA reads TGTGCCAGCAGCTTAAGGGGGGGGGTTGGCGGGCCGCAAGAGACCCAGTACTTC.

The chain combines TRBV11-2 with TRBJ2-7; D unclear. CDR1 is SGHAT, CDR2 FQNNGV, per germline. The CDR3 loop spans 12 amino acids. Trimming stripped 5 bases from V and 3 bases from J, with 8 bases between. For the CDR3, the DNA is TGTGCCAGCAGCATCGACTTCTACGAGCAGTACTTC. Protein: CASSIDFYEQYF. The full variable domain, with the rest looked up from reference TRBV11-2 and TRBJ2-7, is EAGVAQSPRYKIIEKRQSVAFWCNPISGHATLYWYQQILGQGPKLLIQFQNNGVVDDSQLPKDRFSAERLKGVDSTLKIQPAKLEDSAVYLCASSIDFYEQYFGPGTRLTVT.

V gene TRBV6-5 combines with J gene TRBJ2-5; possibly TRBD1 for D (5 bases). The DNA end is a closer match to TRBJ2-7, so the J assignment may be wrong. The CDR3 extends over 14 amino acids. The germline V gene has CDR1 MNHEY and CDR2 SVGAGI. For the CDR3, the DNA is TGTGCCAGCAGTTATTCAGGGTCTACCTACGAGCAGTACTTC. The encoded protein is CASSYSGSTYEQYF.

This clone was recorded once. The chain recombines TRBV11-2 with TRBJ2-1, with TRBD1 identical over 11 bases. The CDR3 spans 14 residues. The germline CDR1 and CDR2 sequences are SGHAT and FQNNGV. Unmatched junction bases numbered 6, after V lost 6 bases and J lost 8 bases. The CDR3 sequence: CASRRTGGNYEQFF. The CDR3 bases are TGTGCCAGCAGACGGACAGGGGGCAATTATGAGCAGTTCTTC.

The rearrangement joins TRBV28 to TRBJ1-2; D perhaps matches TRBD1 (5 bases). Trimming pared 5 bases from V and 2 bases from J, leaving 9 bases between. The V gene's germline CDR1 is MDHEN and CDR2 SYDVKM. The CDR3 runs 13 residues. The CDR3 spells CASSATVNYGYTF. Here the CDR3 DNA reads TGTGCCAGCAGTGCGACAGTCAACTATGGCTACACCTTC.

The chain recombines TRBV28 with TRBJ1-5, with 9 bases fitting TRBD1. Germline V lookup: CDR1 MDHEN, CDR2 SYDVKM. Unmatched junction bases numbered 9, after V lost 6 bases and J lost 9 bases. This CDR3 contains 14 residues. The CDR3 DNA reads as TGTGCCAGCAGCCAGGGACAGGGAATGCGGCCCCAGCATTTT. Translated, it gives CASSQGQGMRPQHF.

This clone was recorded only once. In DNA, the CDR3 is TGCAGTGCGAGGACAGGGATCGCGCAGTACTTC. It yields the protein CSARTGIAQYF. The chain combines TRBV20-1 with TRBJ2-7; 8 bases align to TRBD1. Germline V CDR1 and CDR2: DFQATT, SNEGSKA (reference sequence). The V segment lost 6 bases and the J segment 9 bases; nucleotides outside the gene matches: 7. The CDR3 loop spans 11 amino acids.

V usage is TRBV28 and J usage is TRBJ2-4, with 9 nucleotides matching TRBD1. V trimming: 6 bases; J trimming: 1 base; junction bases outside the gene matches: 4. Germline V CDR1 and CDR2: MDHEN, SYDVKM. CDR3 length: 15 amino acids. The CDR3 loop reads CASRTGGEAKNIQYF. CDR3 nucleotides: TGTGCCAGCAGGACAGGGGGGGAGGCCAAAAACATTCAGTACTTC. The full variable domain, in which reference TRBV28 and TRBJ2-4 provide the parts outside the CDR3, is DVKVTQSSRYLVKRTGEKVFLECVQDMDHENMFWYRQDPGLGLRLIYFSYDVKMKEKGDIPEGYSVSREKKERFSLILESASTNQTSMYLCASRTGGEAKNIQYFGAGTRLSVL.

The chain recombines TRBV7-8 with TRBJ2-1, with TRBD2 matching over 10 bases. The CDR3 runs 16 residues. Looked up from germline, CDR1 is SGHVS and CDR2 is FQNEAQ. J gave up 8 bases and V 2 bases, and 9 bases lay outside the gene matches. CDR3 sequence reads: CASSLWDSGRKDEQFF. In DNA form, the CDR3 reads TGTGCCAGCAGCTTATGGGATAGCGGGAGGAAAGATGAGCAGTTCTTC.

This rearrangement joins TRBV10-3 to TRBJ2-7, with D perhaps TRBD2 (5 bases). This CDR3 has 12 amino acids. The germline gives CDR1 ENHRY, CDR2 SYGVKD. Between the trimmed V and J ends, which lost 7 bases and 7 bases, there was a span of 14 bases. In nucleotides, the CDR3 is TGTGCCATCACCGCTCGGGGTGGAGAGCAGTACTTC. Its protein product is CAITARGGEQYF.

The chain combines TRBV5-8 with TRBJ2-3; D remains ambiguous. The CDR3 has 11 amino acids. CDR1 and CDR2 from the germline V gene are SGHTS and YDEGEE. Trimming removed 1 base from V and 5 bases from J, with 2 bases in between. The CDR3 DNA follows: TGTGCCAGCAGCTTGCTAGATACGCAGTATTTT. It specifies CASSLLDTQYF.

This clone occurred a few times. Distinct nucleotide sequences in the sample also encode this CDR3. The rearrangement joins TRBV5-1 to TRBJ2-1, with D unclear. In germline, CDR1 is SGHRS, CDR2 YFSETQ. V lost 0 bases to trimming and J lost 4 bases, with 2 bases between them. CDR3 length equals 12 residues. CDR3 in amino acids: CASSLAYNEQFF. The DNA of the CDR3 is TGCGCCAGCAGCTTGGCATACAATGAGCAGTTCTTC. Variable domain in full (rest from reference TRBV5-1 and TRBJ2-1): KAGVTQTPRYLIKTRGQQVTLSCSPISGHRSVSWYQQTPGQGLQFLFEYFSETQRNKGNFPGRFSGRQFSNSRSEMNVSTLELGDSALYLCASSLAYNEQFFGPGTRLTVL.

The chain links TRBV9 to TRBJ1-3; 9 bases are a match to TRBD1. There are 15 residues in the CDR3. Germline-derived CDR1 and CDR2 are SGDLS and YYNGEE. The trim removed 3 bases at V and 3 bases at J, leaving 4 bases unmatched. CDR3 protein: CASSETGGGGNTIYF. In DNA form, the CDR3 reads TGTGCCAGCAGCGAAACAGGGGGCGGTGGAAACACCATATATTTT.

The chain joins TRBV6-1 to TRBJ2-5, with TRBD2 as a possible D gene (6 bases). The J call is doubtful: the DNA matches TRBJ2-7 better. The germline CDR1 and CDR2 sequences are MNHNS and SASEGT. CDR3 size: 13 residues. The CDR3 coding sequence is TGTGCCAGCAGTGAGTGGGGGGACTACGAGCAGTACTTC. Its translation: CASSEWGDYEQYF.

The CDR3 DNA follows: TGTGCCAGCAGCTTAGCACAGGGGGCAGGATACGAGCAGTACTTC. Protein product: CASSLAQGAGYEQYF. V usage is TRBV7-3 and J usage is TRBJ2-7, with 9 bases that match TRBD1. Germline CDR1 and CDR2: SGHTA and FQGTGA. This CDR3 region has 15 residues. The ends lost 2 bases at V and 4 bases at J; junction bases unmatched: 6. Looking up the rest from reference TRBV7-3 and TRBJ2-7 gives the full variable domain: GAGVSQTPSNKVTEKGKYVELRCDPISGHTALYWYRQSLGQGPEFLIYFQGTGAADDSGLPNDRFFAVRPEGSVSTLKIQRTERGDSAVYLCASSLAQGAGYEQYFGPGTRLTVT.

The chain employs TRBV9 and TRBJ2-2; TRBD2 agrees at 9 bases. The germline gives CDR1 SGDLS, CDR2 YYNGEE. This CDR3 is 14 amino acids long. V shed 5 bases and J 3 bases; nucleotides not matched to a gene: 2. The CDR3 nucleotides read TGTGCCAGCAGTTGGACTAGCGACACCGGGGAGCTGTTTTTT. Its protein is CASSWTSDTGELFF.

V and J are TRBV12-5 and TRBJ1-1; no clear D. Looked up from germline, CDR1 is LGHNT and CDR2 is FRNRAP. The CDR3 extends over 19 amino acids. V was shortened by 11 bases and J by 0 bases, with 31 bases between the two germline ends. CDR3 in DNA: TGTGCTCATCACCCTCCCCAGGAGGGCAGCGGTGACATGAACACTGAAGCTTTCTTT. Translated, it gives CAHHPPQEGSGDMNTEAFF.

The chain combines TRBV6-5 with TRBJ1-1, with 7 bases lining up with TRBD1. The CDR3 is 13 amino acids. Germline V CDR1 and CDR2: MNHEY, SVGAGI. The V gene end was trimmed by 7 bases and the J gene end by 4 bases; junction bases not matched to a gene: 6. The CDR3 bases are TGTGCCAGCACCGCCCCAGGGGGCACTGAAGCTTTCTTT. Its translation: CASTAPGGTEAFF.

This clone was found a few times. The V and J genes are TRBV18 and TRBJ1-2; D gene ambiguous. The V gene's germline CDR1 is KGHSH and CDR2 LQKENI. V was clipped by 3 bases and J by 2 bases, with 22 bases between them. This CDR3 is 18 amino acids long. DNA for the CDR3: TGTGCCAGCTCACCCCCTGCATACTCCTTCTCGTGGAACTATGGCTACACCTTC. This sequence encodes CASSPPAYSFSWNYGYTF.

The rearrangement uses TRBV6-1 and TRBJ1-3; TRBD1 aligns across 7 bases. Germline V gene data show CDR1 as MNHNS and CDR2 as SASEGT. V was clipped by 6 bases and J by 6 bases; unmatched bases: 5. The CDR3 is 13 residues long. CDR3 DNA sequence: TGTGCCAGCAGGACAGGGTTGATAAACACCATATATTTT. Translating it yields CASRTGLINTIYF.

J is TRBJ1-3 and V is TRBV7-2; 8 bases are a match to TRBD1. After removal of 6 bases from V and 0 bases from J, the junction contained 1 base not matched to a gene. The CDR3 is made up of 14 amino acids. Germline CDR1 SGHTA, CDR2 FQGNSA. Written as DNA, the CDR3 is TGTGCCAGCAGACAGGGGGTCTCTGGAAACACCATATATTTT. Translation gives CASRQGVSGNTIYF.

The gene calls are TRBV27 and TRBJ1-2; maybe TRBD1 (6 bases). The germline V gene encodes CDR1 MNHEY and CDR2 SMNVEV (reference sequence). Trimming pared 6 bases from V and 6 bases from J, leaving 20 bases between. This CDR3 is 15 amino acids long. The chain's CDR3 is CASSTRQAGGDGYTF. DNA for the CDR3: TGTGCCAGCAGCACTAGACAGGCCGGAGGTGATGGCTACACCTTC.

The CDR3 DNA follows: TGTGCCAGCAGTAGAGACAGTAGTGGGGCCAACGTCCTGACTTTC. Translated: CASSRDSSGANVLTF. The V and J genes are TRBV28 and TRBJ2-6; D might be TRBD1 (5 bases). Per germline, CDR1 MDHEN and CDR2 SYDVKM. V lost 5 bases and J lost 3, with 11 bases in between. CDR3 length: 15 residues.